Below, one T cell receptor (beta chain) is given with its context. These data originate in a study of T cell changes during pregnancy in multiple sclerosis. This CDR3 has 15 residues. Germline V CDR1 and CDR2: MNHNY, SVGAGI (reference sequence). The V end was cut by 2 bases, the J end by 5 bases, with 15 bases between. Profiled with immunoSEQ multiplex PCR; TCRdb holds only in-frame clones, not every one. The sample holds approximately 100,000 clones, more than 85% seen once. The V gene is TRBV6-6, the J gene TRBJ2-5; tentatively, D is TRBD2 (5 bases). The source material was peripheral blood, sampled in the second trimester of pregnancy. This receptor was taken from a female donor with multiple sclerosis, enrolled in a pregnancy study. The CDR3 nucleotides read TGTGCCAGCAGTTACCCCGGAGGCGGCGGGGAGACCCAGTACTTC. Protein product: CASSYPGGGGETQYF.